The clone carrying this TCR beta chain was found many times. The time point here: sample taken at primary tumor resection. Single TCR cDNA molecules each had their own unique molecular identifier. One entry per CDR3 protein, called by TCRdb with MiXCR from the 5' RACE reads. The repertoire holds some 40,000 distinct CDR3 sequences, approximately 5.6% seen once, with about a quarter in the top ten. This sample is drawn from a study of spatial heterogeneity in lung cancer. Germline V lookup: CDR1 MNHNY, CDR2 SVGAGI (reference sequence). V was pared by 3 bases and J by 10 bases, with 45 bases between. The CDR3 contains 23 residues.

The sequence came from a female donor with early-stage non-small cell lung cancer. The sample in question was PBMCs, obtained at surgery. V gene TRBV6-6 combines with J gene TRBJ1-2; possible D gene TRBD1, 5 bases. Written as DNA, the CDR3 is TGTGCCAGCAGTTATCCCCTTGGGGACTCCAAGACACATCCCTCCGTCTTCACCCACCACTACACCTTC. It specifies CASSYPLGDSKTHPSVFTHHYTF.